This is a list of T cell receptor beta chains from one sample in a study of cytomegalovirus exposure and HLA in healthy donors. Method: immunoSEQ multiplex PCR; TCRdb's copy keeps in-frame clones and lacks some. The sample includes about 94,000 clones, approximately 7.1% of them seen just once. Input material: PBMCs. The receptor source for this set is a man aged 45 to 65 in good health and CMV-seronegative. Each CDR3 is given with its conserved first and last residue. D genes are given only for firm matches. The size entry is marked missing in some rows and otherwise reads once, few, many or a size class.

.	TRBV11-2	.	TRBJ2-7	CASSLGQTYEQYF	TGTGCCAGCAGCTTAGGACAGACCTACGAGCAGTACTTC
few	TRBV30	TRBD2	TRBJ2-5	CAWMAGGEETQYF	TGTGCTTGGATGGCGGGAGGCGAAGAGACCCAGTACTTC
few	TRBV29-1	.	TRBJ1-2	CSVQQDGYTF	TGCAGCGTCCAACAGGATGGCTACACCTTC
.	TRBV5-4	.	TRBJ1-1	CASSLTGGSNTEAFF	TGTGCCAGCAGCTTGACAGGAGGGTCGAACACTGAAGCTTTCTTT
.	TRBV10-2	.	TRBJ2-1	CASSLGGPFEQFF	TGCGCCAGCAGTCTCGGGGGGCCGTTTGAGCAGTTCTTC
few	TRBV6-1	.	TRBJ1-2	CASSEIGNYGYTF	TGTGCCAGCAGTGAAATCGGGAACTATGGCTACACCTTC
.	TRBV10-3	.	TRBJ1-6	CAISESSRANGSPLHF	TGTGCCATCAGTGAGTCGAGCAGGGCGAATGGCTCACCCCTCCACTTT
few	TRBV9	TRBD2	TRBJ2-1	CASSVGSGGANEQFF	TGTGCCAGCAGCGTAGGTAGCGGGGGGGCCAATGAGCAGTTCTTC
.	TRBV25-1	TRBD1	TRBJ2-7	CASRAGTGGSYEQYF	TGTGCCAGCAGAGCCGGGACAGGGGGATCCTACGAGCAGTACTTC
.	TRBV7-3	.	TRBJ2-5	CASSFGSGEGETQYF	TGTGCCAGCAGCTTCGGTTCAGGGGAAGGGGAGACCCAGTACTTC
few	TRBV28	.	TRBJ2-2	CASSPTYRGTGELFF	TGTGCCAGCAGTCCGACCTACCGAGGCACCGGGGAGCTGTTTTTT
once	TRBV21-1	.	TRBJ1-1	CASRTPLKGYSEAFF	TGTGCCAGCAGAACTCCGTTAAAGGGGTATTCTGAAGCTTTCTTT
.	TRBV9	TRBD2	TRBJ2-2	CASSAGLAIGELFF	TGTGCCAGCAGCGCTGGACTAGCTATCGGGGAGCTGTTTTTT
few	TRBV6-5	TRBD2	TRBJ2-3	CASSYSGLAGTDTQYF	TGTGCCAGCAGTTACTCCGGTCTAGCGGGCACAGATACGCAGTATTTT
.	TRBV6-6	.	TRBJ2-1	CASSYNYEQFF	TGTGCCAGCAGTTATAACTATGAGCAGTTCTTC
few	TRBV28	.	TRBJ1-1	CASSLSQMNTEAFF	TGTGCCAGCAGTTTATCCCAAATGAACACTGAAGCTTTCTTT
.	TRBV25-1	TRBD2	TRBJ2-7	CASRTSGSPEQYF	TGTGCCAGTCGGACTAGCGGGAGTCCCGAGCAGTACTTC
.	TRBV11-2	.	TRBJ2-5	CASSLVAVTETQYF	TGTGCCAGCAGCTTAGTGGCCGTAACCGAGACCCAGTACTTC
few	TRBV5-4	TRBD1	TRBJ1-1	CASSLQTGGFNEAFF	TGTGCCAGCAGCCTTCAGACAGGGGGCTTTAATGAAGCTTTCTTT
few	TRBV9	TRBD2	TRBJ2-1	CASSVTSGKGGEQFF	TGTGCCAGCAGCGTAACTAGCGGCAAAGGGGGTGAGCAGTTCTTC
.	TRBV7-8	.	TRBJ2-7	CASSRDRPLAYEQYF	TGTGCCAGCAGCAGAGACAGACCACTTGCCTACGAGCAGTACTTC
.	TRBV6-5	.	TRBJ1-1	CASSYRTGLNTEAFF	TGTGCCAGCAGTTACCGAACGGGATTGAACACTGAAGCTTTCTTT
.	TRBV18	.	TRBJ1-5	CASSPYSNQPQHF	TGTGCCAGCTCACCCTATAGCAATCAGCCCCAGCATTTT
few	TRBV4-1	.	TRBJ2-1	CASSQAGGTRKVEQFF	TGCGCCAGCAGCCAAGCGGGTGGGACTCGCAAGGTAGAGCAGTTCTTC
few	TRBV7-7	TRBD2	TRBJ2-1	CASSLVAGDPNEQFF	TGTGCTAGCAGCTTAGTAGCGGGGGATCCAAATGAGCAGTTCTTC
few	TRBV6-1	.	TRBJ2-7	CASILLQGNYEQYF	TGTGCCAGCATACTCCTACAGGGAAACTACGAGCAGTACTTC
few	TRBV5-4	TRBD2	TRBJ2-3	CASSSSGGAATQYF	TGTGCCAGCAGCTCTAGCGGGGGGGCCGCTACGCAGTATTTT
.	TRBV6-5	.	TRBJ1-1	CASSYGQLNTEAFF	TGTGCCAGCAGTTACGGACAGTTGAACACTGAAGCTTTCTTT
.	TRBV7-6	TRBD1	TRBJ2-3	CASSLGAGGAVDTQYF	TGTGCCAGCAGCTTAGGGGCAGGGGGCGCCGTGGATACGCAGTATTTT
few	TRBV11-3	.	TRBJ2-3	CASSPGLAETQYF	TGTGCCAGCAGCCCGGGACTCGCGGAGACGCAGTATTTT
.	TRBV19	TRBD2	TRBJ2-4	CASSRTSGGAKNIQYF	TGTGCCAGTAGCCGGACCAGCGGGGGTGCCAAAAACATTCAGTACTTC
.	TRBV27	.	TRBJ2-7	CASSLSLSSYEQYF	TGTGCCAGCAGTTTATCGCTAAGCTCCTACGAGCAGTACTTC
.	TRBV29-1	.	TRBJ1-1	CSVEWAVNTEAFF	TGCAGCGTTGAGTGGGCTGTGAACACTGAAGCTTTCTTT
.	TRBV28	.	TRBJ2-7	CASSRTGNSYEQYF	TGTGCCAGCAGTCGTACCGGGAACTCCTACGAGCAGTACTTC
few	TRBV7-9	.	TRBJ1-1	CASSPRGDGNTEAFF	TGTGCCAGCAGCCCCCGGGGGGACGGCAACACTGAAGCTTTCTTT
few	TRBV19	.	TRBJ1-1	CASSGTRLEAFF	TGTGCCAGTAGTGGAACTAGGTTAGAAGCTTTCTTT
.	TRBV11-3	TRBD1	TRBJ2-1	CASSILGQGDNEQFF	TGTGCCAGCAGCATCCTGGGACAGGGTGACAATGAGCAGTTCTTC
few	TRBV6-1	.	TRBJ2-3	CASIAGQAADTQYF	TGTGCCAGCATCGCGGGGCAGGCGGCAGATACGCAGTATTTT
.	TRBV6-1	TRBD1	TRBJ2-3	CASSADQGGTDTQYF	TGTGCCAGCAGCGCGGATCAGGGGGGCACAGATACGCAGTATTTT
.	TRBV19	TRBD2	TRBJ2-7	CASSTPGGSSYEQYF	TGTGCCAGTAGTACCCCCGGGGGGAGCTCCTACGAGCAGTACTTC
.	TRBV7-3	.	TRBJ1-2	CASSPTGNYGYTF	TGTGCCAGCAGCCCGACAGGAAACTATGGCTACACCTTC
few	TRBV28	.	TRBJ2-4	CASSRAVLAKNIQYF	TGTGCCAGCAGTCGCGCGGTACTAGCCAAAAACATTCAGTACTTC
.	TRBV5-6	TRBD2	TRBJ2-1	CASSLRPSLAGGYNEQFF	TGTGCCAGCAGCTTGAGACCATCCTTAGCGGGGGGTTACAATGAGCAGTTCTTC
few	TRBV5-1	TRBD2	TRBJ2-7	CASSFRPGRVLSYEQYF	TGCGCCAGCAGCTTCCGGCCTGGGAGGGTCCTGTCCTACGAGCAGTACTTC
few	TRBV6-1	.	TRBJ2-1	CASSEDRAYNEQFF	TGTGCCAGCAGTGAAGACAGAGCCTACAATGAGCAGTTCTTC
few	TRBV4-1	TRBD1	TRBJ1-2	CASSPTSAGGSIGYTF	TGCGCCAGCAGCCCCACCAGTGCAGGGGGCTCCATTGGCTACACCTTC
few	TRBV10-2	.	TRBJ2-2	CASSGHYTGELFF	TGCGCCAGCAGCGGACATTATACCGGGGAGCTGTTTTTT
.	TRBV7-9	TRBD2	TRBJ2-1	CASSLVRSGGDEQFF	TGTGCCAGCAGCCTGGTGAGGAGCGGGGGGGATGAGCAGTTCTTC
.	TRBV27	TRBD2	TRBJ2-1	CASSLVAGGYNEQFF	TGTGCCAGCAGTTTAGTTGCGGGGGGCTACAATGAGCAGTTCTTC
few	TRBV7-6	.	TRBJ2-5	CASSQRSASWSQETQYF	TGTGCCAGCAGCCAACGGAGTGCTAGCTGGTCCCAAGAGACCCAGTACTTC
few	TRBV7-9	TRBD1	TRBJ2-1	CASRRKIQGANEQFF	TGTGCCAGCAGGAGGAAAATACAGGGGGCTAATGAGCAGTTCTTC
few	TRBV6-1	TRBD2	TRBJ2-7	CASREKTSGSYEQYF	TGTGCCAGCAGGGAGAAGACTAGCGGCTCCTACGAGCAGTACTTC
few	TRBV28	.	TRBJ1-3	CASSFIGPLNTIYF	TGTGCCAGCAGTTTTATTGGGCCTCTGAACACCATATATTTT
few	TRBV30	TRBD2	TRBJ2-2	CAWSVLRLAGGANTGELFF	TGTGCCTGGAGTGTATTGCGGCTAGCGGGGGGGGCGAACACCGGGGAGCTGTTTTTT
.	TRBV15	TRBD1	TRBJ1-2	CATSPGTGVGYTF	TGTGCCACCAGCCCGGGGACAGGGGTTGGCTACACCTTC
.	TRBV29-1	TRBD2	TRBJ2-1	CSVPGLAWNEQFF	TGCAGCGTACCTGGACTAGCGTGGAATGAGCAGTTCTTC